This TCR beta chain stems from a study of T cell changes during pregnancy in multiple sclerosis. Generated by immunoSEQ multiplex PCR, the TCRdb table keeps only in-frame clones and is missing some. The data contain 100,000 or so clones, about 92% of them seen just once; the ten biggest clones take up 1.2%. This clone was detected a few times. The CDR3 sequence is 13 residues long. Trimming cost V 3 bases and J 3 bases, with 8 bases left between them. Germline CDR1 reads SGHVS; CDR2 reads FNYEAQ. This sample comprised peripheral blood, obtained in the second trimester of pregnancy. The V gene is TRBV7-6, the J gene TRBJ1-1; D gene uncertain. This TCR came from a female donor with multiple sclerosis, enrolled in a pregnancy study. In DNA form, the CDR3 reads TGTGCCAGCAGCTTGTTAGTTCACACTGAAGCTTTCTTT. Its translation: CASSLLVHTEAFF.